The 23 T cell receptor beta chains below were found in one sample sequenced in a study of T cells in Graves' hyperthyroidism and ophthalmopathy. The CDR3 regions of TCR beta were amplified from RNA transcripts. The primer set for the first-round RT-PCR of the TCR CDR3 was HTBI. TCRdb re-analysed the multiplex PCR reads in MiXCR, keeping a single row per CDR3 protein. The table includes 500,000 to 750,000 distinct CDR3 sequences, about a sixth detected once. Sequenced: blood. Receptors were obtained from a woman under 40 with Graves' hyperthyroidism.

This chain uses TRBV3-1 with TRBJ2-1; 7 bases agree with TRBD2. This CDR3 has 13 residues. V was pared by 2 bases and J by 10 bases, with 5 bases of the junction left unmatched. The germline gives CDR1 LGHDT, CDR2 YNNKEL (reference sequence). The CDR3 spells CASSQTALAEQFF. CDR3 DNA sequence: TGTGCCAGCAGCCAAACCGCACTAGCGGAGCAGTTCTTC.

This clonotype was seen many times. CDR3 residues: CSARPRARLAYYNEQFF. CDR3 bases: TGCAGTGCTAGGCCGCGAGCCCGATTAGCATACTACAATGAGCAGTTCTTC. The rearrangement links TRBV20-1 to TRBJ2-1; no definite D call. V was shortened by 3 bases and J by 3 bases, with 21 bases between the two germline ends. Germline loops: CDR1 DFQATT, CDR2 SNEGSKA (reference sequence). This CDR3 is 17 amino acids long.

In its sample, this clonotype was seen many times. This chain uses TRBV30 with TRBJ1-1; 9 bases line up with TRBD1. In germline, CDR1 is GTSNPN, CDR2 SVGIG (reference sequence). Trimming at V came to 4 bases and at J to 6 bases, leaving 6 bases not matched to a gene. The CDR3 loop spans 13 amino acids. CDR3 protein: CAWIGQGYSEAFF. The CDR3 DNA reads TGTGCCTGGATCGGACAGGGGTACTCTGAAGCTTTCTTT.

This clonotype was counted many times. The CDR3 protein is CASSLNGAVPPNEQFF. Here the CDR3 DNA reads TGTGCCAGCAGCTTAAATGGGGCGGTACCTCCCAATGAGCAGTTCTTC. The chain has TRBV7-3 and TRBJ2-1; perhaps TRBD1 as D (5 bases). CDR3 size: 16 residues. V lost 1 base and J lost 6, with 16 bases in between. Per the germline V gene, CDR1 is SGHTA and CDR2 is FQGTGA.

This rearrangement joins TRBV20-1 to TRBJ2-7, with D unresolved. This CDR3 is 12 amino acids long. Trimming shortened V by 2 bases and J by 7 bases, and 12 bases separated the two germline ends. Germline-derived CDR1 and CDR2 are DFQATT and SNEGSKA (reference sequence). CDR3 residues: CSARPSLGEQYF. CDR3 in DNA: TGCAGTGCTAGACCGTCCTTGGGGGAGCAGTACTTC.

This clonotype was counted at least ten times. The chain combines TRBV13 with TRBJ2-7; TRBD1 matches at 7 bases. The CDR3 loop spans 14 amino acids. V shed 0 bases and J 3 bases; nucleotides not matched to a gene: 2. Germline V gene data show CDR1 as PRHDT and CDR2 as FYEKMQ (reference sequence). The DNA for the CDR3 is TGTGCCAGCAGCTTAGGACGACAGGGCTACGAGCAGTACTTC. As protein: CASSLGRQGYEQYF.

CDR3 region: CASREGLAEQFF. CDR3 sequence (DNA): TGTGCCAGCAGGGAGGGACTAGCGGAGCAGTTCTTC. The chain recombines TRBV12-3 or TRBV12-4 with TRBJ2-1; 10 bases map to TRBD2. The trim removed 6 bases at V and 10 bases at J, leaving 3 bases unmatched. The CDR3 is 12 residues long.

This clonotype was recorded many times. V is TRBV7-9 and J is TRBJ2-7; TRBD1 might be the D (5 bases). The CDR3 loop spans 14 amino acids. Germline V lookup: CDR1 SEHNR, CDR2 FQNEAQ (reference sequence). The ends were cut back, 8 bases at V and 2 bases at J, with 16 bases in the middle. As DNA, the CDR3 is TGTGCCAGCTGCTCAAGGACAAGAACCTACGAGCAGTACTTC. The encoded protein is CASCSRTRTYEQYF.

This clonotype was observed at least ten times. The chain couples TRBV5-1 to TRBJ2-1; TRBD2 might be the D (8 bases). Germline V gene data show CDR1 as SGHRS and CDR2 as YFSETQ. The CDR3 totals 18 residues. The V end was cut by 2 bases, the J end by 2 bases, with 20 bases between. The CDR3 spells CASSFRGGSSGAYNEQFF. CDR3 nucleotides: TGCGCCAGCAGCTTTAGAGGGGGCAGTAGCGGGGCCTACAATGAGCAGTTCTTC.

This clonotype was seen repeatedly, ten times or more. The chain recombines TRBV7-2 with TRBJ2-7; D possibly corresponds to TRBD1 (6 bases). The germline V gene encodes CDR1 SGHTA and CDR2 FQGNSA. Trimming removed 2 bases from V and 7 bases from J, with 12 bases in between. This CDR3 spans 13 amino acids. CDR3 region: CASSLRDTREQYF. Written as DNA, the CDR3 is TGTGCCAGCAGCTTACGGGACACGAGGGAGCAGTACTTC.

Ten or more counts support this clonotype. DNA for the CDR3: TGTGCCAGCAGCACCGTCGCCGGGGAGCTGTTTTTT. Translated, it gives CASSTVAGELFF. The rearrangement joins TRBV28 to TRBJ2-2; D ambiguous. V was clipped by 6 bases and J by 6 bases, with 8 bases between them. The CDR3 runs 12 residues. The germline CDR1 and CDR2 sequences are MDHEN and SYDVKM.

Many counts were recorded for this clonotype. This chain joins TRBV9 and TRBJ2-7; no firm D call. In germline, CDR1 is SGDLS, CDR2 YYNGEE. Trimming removed 0 bases at V and 2 bases at J, with 9 bases between. The CDR3 runs 14 residues. The CDR3 DNA sequence: TGTGCCAGCAGCGTAGACCCAGATCCCTACGAGCAGTACTTC. Translated, it gives CASSVDPDPYEQYF.

This clonotype was observed many times. V and J are TRBV20-1 and TRBJ2-2; 11 nucleotides line up with TRBD2. Losses at the gene ends were 5 bases for V and 5 bases for J; bases not matched to a gene: 10. The CDR3 consists of 16 residues. The germline CDR1 and CDR2 sequences are DFQATT and SNEGSKA (reference sequence). The CDR3: CSARPLLAGVTGELFF. The CDR3 DNA follows: TGCAGTGCTCGCCCCCTACTAGCGGGAGTGACCGGGGAGCTGTTTTTT.

The V and J genes are TRBV18 and TRBJ2-4; the D is unclear. The V and J ends lost 0 bases and 1 base respectively, with 7 bases between them. Germline V gene data show CDR1 as KGHSH and CDR2 as LQKENI. This CDR3 has 15 residues. The CDR3 is CASSPPGTAKNIQYF. CDR3 in DNA: TGTGCCAGCTCACCACCAGGAACGGCCAAAAACATTCAGTACTTC.

Many counts were recorded for this clonotype. This chain connects TRBV10-3 to TRBJ2-2, with TRBD2 identical over 7 bases. The germline CDR1 and CDR2 sequences are ENHRY and SYGVKD. This CDR3 has 15 residues. The ends lost 6 bases at V and 1 base at J; junction bases unmatched: 5. The CDR3 spells CAIRFSGQNTGELFF. Here the CDR3 DNA reads TGTGCCATCAGGTTTAGCGGGCAGAACACCGGGGAGCTGTTTTTT.

This clonotype was counted ten times or more. The V gene is TRBV3-1, the J gene TRBJ2-5; D ambiguous. Germline CDR1 is LGHDT and CDR2 is YNNKEL (reference sequence). The length of the CDR3 is 12 residues. V was shortened by 3 bases and J by 5 bases, with 7 bases between the two germline ends. In DNA, the CDR3 is TGTGCCAGCAGCCAGGGGTGGGAGACCCAGTACTTC. Amino acids: CASSQGWETQYF.

The CDR3 here is CASSGTTDNEQFF. The CDR3 DNA follows: TGTGCCAGCAGCGGCACCACGGACAATGAGCAGTTCTTC. The V and J genes are TRBV7-3 and TRBJ2-1; the D is unclear. The CDR3 is 13 residues long. Deletions cut 5 bases from V and 5 bases from J, with 10 bases between. Germline CDR1 SGHTA, CDR2 FQGTGA.

The chain combines TRBV6-2 or TRBV6-3 with TRBJ2-5; D perhaps matches TRBD1 (6 bases). Trimming pared 6 bases from V and 5 bases from J, leaving 13 bases between. CDR1 is MNHEY and CDR2 is SVGEGT in the germline V gene. The CDR3 consists of 13 residues. Here the CDR3 DNA reads TGTGCCAGCAGGGAGACAGGAGTGGAGACCCAGTACTTC. It is translated as CASRETGVETQYF.

This clonotype came up many times. The chain uses TRBV24-1 and TRBJ2-1; either TRBD1 or TRBD2 may supply D (5 bases each). The CDR3 has 16 amino acids. Trimming stripped 5 bases from V and 0 bases from J, with 13 bases between. CDR1 is KGHDR, CDR2 SFDVKD, per germline. CDR3 protein: CATSGRDRSSYNEQFF. CDR3 DNA sequence: TGTGCCACCAGTGGCCGGGACCGAAGCTCCTACAATGAGCAGTTCTTC.

This clonotype was counted a few times. The rearrangement links TRBV10-1 to TRBJ2-7, with TRBD1 as a possible D gene (6 bases). Germline V gene sequence: CDR1 WNHNN, CDR2 SYGVQD (reference sequence). CDR3 length equals 11 residues. V was trimmed by 9 bases and J by 6 bases, leaving 12 bases between them. Here the CDR3 DNA reads TGCGCCAGTCAGGGGTCGGGCGAGCAGTACTTC. Translated, it gives CASQGSGEQYF.

This clonotype was seen many times. J is TRBJ2-1 and V is TRBV3-1; D may match TRBD1 or TRBD2 (5 bases each). The CDR3 extends over 13 amino acids. The germline gives CDR1 LGHDT, CDR2 YNNKEL (reference sequence). V was shortened by 2 bases and J by 6 bases, with 8 bases between the two germline ends. The CDR3 loop is CASSQWDVNEQFF. DNA for the CDR3: TGTGCCAGCAGCCAATGGGACGTCAATGAGCAGTTCTTC.

The chain joins TRBV6-5 to TRBJ2-7; perhaps TRBD1 as D (5 bases). The CDR3 has 14 residues. Germline V gene data show CDR1 as MNHEY and CDR2 as SVGAGI. V was shortened by 0 bases and J by 3 bases, with 9 bases between the two germline ends. The chain's CDR3 is CASSYSIRDYEQYF. For the CDR3, the DNA is TGTGCCAGCAGTTACTCGATCAGGGACTACGAGCAGTACTTC.

This clonotype was found many times. The chain uses TRBV20-1 and TRBJ2-1, with a possible D match to TRBD2 (5 bases). The CDR3 loop spans 14 amino acids. The ends were cut back, 1 base at V and 4 bases at J, with 11 bases in the middle. Germline V gives CDR1 DFQATT, CDR2 SNEGSKA (reference sequence). CDR3 loop: CSARAQRLYNEQFF. The CDR3 DNA reads as TGCAGTGCTAGAGCGCAGCGGTTGTACAATGAGCAGTTCTTC.